The 27 T cell receptor beta chains below were found in one sample sequenced in a study of blood T cell repertoires in COVID-19. The method was immunoSEQ multiplex PCR; TCRdb's version includes in-frame clones alone and lacks a portion of them. The sample has roughly 80,000 clones, around 84% seen once. Sequenced sample: peripheral blood. These receptors came from a human donor in a cohort sampled during active COVID-19.

This chain connects TRBV10-3 to TRBJ1-1; maybe TRBD1 (6 bases). The CDR3 contains 16 residues. V was pared by 3 bases and J by 4 bases, with 18 bases between. Germline values: CDR1 ENHRY, CDR2 SYGVKD. The CDR3 reads CAISDGTPSGATEAFF. The CDR3 nucleotides read TGTGCCATCAGTGATGGGACACCGAGCGGAGCCACTGAAGCTTTCTTT.

This chain joins TRBV5-1 and TRBJ2-1; TRBD2 matches at 9 bases. In germline, CDR1 is SGHRS, CDR2 YFSETQ. This CDR3 has 16 residues. V gave up 6 bases and J gave up 0 bases; unmatched junction bases: 7. The CDR3 spells CASKGSGGSSYNEQFF. The CDR3 bases are TGCGCCAGCAAGGGTAGCGGGGGTAGCTCCTACAATGAGCAGTTCTTC.

V and J are TRBV15 and TRBJ2-7; a weak D match, TRBD1 (5 bases). The germline V gene encodes CDR1 LNHNV and CDR2 YYDKDF (reference sequence). This CDR3 contains 13 residues. The ends were cut back, 0 bases at V and 5 bases at J, with 8 bases in the middle. The CDR3 coding sequence is TGTGCCACCAGCAGAGATAGGGGCAACGAGCAGTACTTC. The encoded protein is CATSRDRGNEQYF.

The chain recombines TRBV6-4 with TRBJ2-7; D remains ambiguous. Trimming pared 11 bases from V and 3 bases from J, leaving 8 bases between. The CDR3 consists of 10 residues. The V gene's germline CDR1 is MRHNA and CDR2 SNTAGT. The CDR3 reads CARLFYEQYF. In nucleotides, the CDR3 is TGTGCCCGACTCTTCTACGAGCAGTACTTC.

This clone has more than one count but fewer than ten. V usage is TRBV28 and J usage is TRBJ1-5; 7 nucleotides line up with TRBD1. The CDR3 covers 15 residues. Germline assignment: CDR1 MDHEN and CDR2 SYDVKM. With 3 bases clipped from V and 1 base from J, the junction kept 3 bases outside the gene matches. DNA of the CDR3: TGTGCCAGCAGTTTTACAGGGGTAAGCAATCAGCCCCAGCATTTT. Its protein is CASSFTGVSNQPQHF.

This rearrangement joins TRBV3-1 (or the pseudogene TRBV3-2) to TRBJ1-4; 7 positions agree with TRBD1. Germline CDR1 and CDR2: LGHDT and YNNKEL (reference sequence). With V trimmed by 5 bases and J by 5 bases, 11 bases remained unmatched. This CDR3 contains 16 residues. The CDR3 DNA sequence: TGTGCCAGCAGCTTTTCAGGGGGGACCCCGAATGAAAAACTGTTTTTT. Protein: CASSFSGGTPNEKLFF.

Concerning this clone itself: Other DNA variants within this sample encode the same CDR3. The chain's CDR3 is CASSPGQGNYGYTF. The CDR3 coding sequence is TGTGCCAGCAGCCCGGGACAGGGTAACTATGGCTACACCTTC. The V and J genes are TRBV11-2 and TRBJ1-2; TRBD1 matches at 9 bases. Per the germline V gene, CDR1 is SGHAT and CDR2 is FQNNGV. V shed 5 bases and J 1 base; nucleotides not matched to a gene: 2. This CDR3 has 14 amino acids.

V gene TRBV3-1 (or the pseudogene TRBV3-2) combines with J gene TRBJ2-7; 8 nucleotides match TRBD2. Looked up from germline, CDR1 is LGHDT and CDR2 is YNNKEL (reference sequence). With V trimmed by 1 base and J by 3 bases, 8 bases remained unmatched. This CDR3 comprises 16 residues. CDR3 sequence (DNA): TGTGCCAGCAGCCAAGTGGGACTAGGCGAACTCTACGAGCAGTACTTC. Amino acids: CASSQVGLGELYEQYF.

This chain joins TRBV18 and TRBJ2-7; 9 bases match TRBD2. The CDR3 runs 15 residues. Germline V gene sequence: CDR1 KGHSH, CDR2 LQKENI. Trimming at V came to 3 bases and at J to 7 bases, leaving 10 bases not matched to a gene. The CDR3 loop reads CASSPRGAGGDEQYF. CDR3 DNA sequence: TGTGCCAGCTCACCCCGGGGAGCGGGAGGCGATGAGCAGTACTTC.

This chain links TRBV12-3 or TRBV12-4 with TRBJ2-5; D is unresolved. Trimming cost V 5 bases and J 3 bases, with 4 bases left between them. This CDR3 is built from 11 residues. The CDR3 protein is CASSQEETQYF. The CDR3, as DNA: TGTGCCAGCAGTCAGGAAGAGACCCAGTACTTC.

This clone was recorded once. The V and J genes are TRBV5-1 and TRBJ2-5; possibly TRBD2 for D (6 bases). The CDR3 runs to 13 residues. V dropped 4 bases and J dropped 4 bases, with 11 bases sitting between them. Germline CDR1 and CDR2: SGHRS and YFSETQ. CDR3 nucleotides: TGCGCCAGCAGCGGCGGGGAGACAGAGACCCAGTACTTC. It yields the protein CASSGGETETQYF.

This clone was picked up many times. The chain has TRBV6-1 and TRBJ1-4; 8 bases map to TRBD1. The germline V gene encodes CDR1 MNHNS and CDR2 SASEGT. This CDR3 contains 16 residues. J lost 7 bases, V lost 1 base, and 8 bases had no gene match. The CDR3 DNA is TGTGCCAGCAGTGAAGTCAGGGGGCTCTTTGGTGAAAAACTGTTTTTT. It yields the protein CASSEVRGLFGEKLFF.

The chain links TRBV18 to TRBJ1-3; no firm D call. Germline CDR1 and CDR2: KGHSH and LQKENI. The CDR3 runs to 15 residues. V lost 1 base, J lost 0 bases, and 7 bases lay in between. The chain's CDR3 is CASSPQLFSGNTIYF. DNA of the CDR3: TGTGCCAGCTCACCACAGCTGTTCTCTGGAAACACCATATATTTT. Looking up the rest from reference TRBV18 and TRBJ1-3 gives the full variable domain: NAGVMQNPRHLVRRRGQEARLRCSPMKGHSHVYWYRQLPEEGLKFMVYLQKENIIDESGMPKERFSAEFPKEGPSILRIQQVVRGDSAAYFCASSPQLFSGNTIYFGEGSWLTVV.

This clone has more than one count but fewer than ten. This chain uses TRBV7-6 with TRBJ1-2, with D possibly matching TRBD1 (6 bases). The V and J ends lost 5 bases and 7 bases respectively, with 17 bases between them. Per the germline V gene, CDR1 is SGHVS and CDR2 is FNYEAQ. The CDR3 covers 14 residues. The CDR3 bases are TGTGCCAGCAGCCCAAATGCGGGGGCCTTTGGCTACACCTTC. It translates to CASSPNAGAFGYTF.

The chain recombines TRBV2 with TRBJ2-3, with a tentative D call TRBD2 (6 bases). The CDR3 is 15 amino acids. Per germline, CDR1 SNHLY and CDR2 FYNNEI. The V end lost 2 bases, the J end lost 1 base, and 10 bases lay between the germline ends. The CDR3 loop reads CASSERGGGTDTQYF. The CDR3 coding sequence is TGTGCCAGCAGTGAACGTGGCGGGGGCACAGATACGCAGTATTTT.

The rearrangement uses TRBV18 and TRBJ2-3; 8 nucleotides align to TRBD2. CDR1 is KGHSH and CDR2 is LQKENI in the germline V gene. The CDR3 runs 14 residues. V lost 3 bases and J lost 4; bases outside the gene matches: 3. The CDR3 DNA follows: TGTGCCAGCTCACCTACAGCGGGGGCAGATACGCAGTATTTT. Protein: CASSPTAGADTQYF.

The CDR3 loop reads CASTPYGGRAYNEQFF. The CDR3 nucleotides are TGTGCCAGCACCCCCTATGGCGGGAGGGCCTACAATGAGCAGTTCTTC. This rearrangement joins TRBV5-6 to TRBJ2-1; 9 bases are shared with TRBD2. Trimming removed 6 bases from V and 2 bases from J; junction bases left unmatched: 9. The length of the CDR3 is 16 residues. The V gene's germline CDR1 is SGHDT and CDR2 YYEEEE.

The chain employs TRBV5-1 and TRBJ2-3, with D maybe TRBD2 (6 bases). CDR1 and CDR2 from the germline V gene are SGHRS and YFSETQ. The CDR3 is 14 residues long. The germline V and J ends were trimmed by 4 bases and 1 base, with 10 bases remaining between them. The CDR3 DNA sequence: TGCGCCAGCAGCCCAGGCGGGGGCACAGATACGCAGTATTTT. Amino acid sequence: CASSPGGGTDTQYF.

The V and J genes are TRBV7-3 and TRBJ1-1; TRBD1 might be the D (5 bases). Germline V CDR1 and CDR2: SGHTA, FQGTGA. This CDR3 region has 17 residues. V lost 1 base and J lost 4, with 19 bases in between. The CDR3 coding sequence is TGTGCCAGCAGCTTAATGGGAGGAGGGGCAGGAGGCACTGAAGCTTTCTTT. It is translated as CASSLMGGGAGGTEAFF.

The chain employs TRBV5-1 and TRBJ2-3; TRBD2 aligns across 7 bases. The CDR3 is 14 amino acids. V shed 4 bases and J 2 bases; nucleotides not matched to a gene: 4. Germline CDR1 reads SGHRS; CDR2 reads YFSETQ. Here the CDR3 reads CASSPAGDTDTQYF. DNA of the CDR3: TGCGCCAGCAGCCCCGCGGGAGACACAGATACGCAGTATTTT.

The chain uses TRBV11-2 and TRBJ1-1, with 7 bases identical to TRBD1. The J segment lost 12 bases and the V segment lost 5 bases, leaving 15 bases of the junction unmatched. The CDR3 covers 14 residues. The germline CDR1 and CDR2 sequences are SGHAT and FQNNGV. For the CDR3, the DNA is TGTGCCAGCAGCCCCGGGACAGCTAAAAAGTTTCCTTTCTTT. Its protein is CASSPGTAKKFPFF.

The rearrangement links TRBV3-1 (or the pseudogene TRBV3-2) to TRBJ2-3, with D maybe TRBD2 (6 bases). The ends were cut back, 4 bases at V and 4 bases at J, with 15 bases in the middle. The CDR3 loop spans 15 amino acids. Germline values: CDR1 LGHDT, CDR2 YNNKEL (reference sequence). Here the CDR3 reads CASSPVGGIADTQYF. The CDR3 bases are TGTGCCAGCAGCCCCGTGGGCGGGATCGCAGATACGCAGTATTTT.

The chain combines TRBV5-1 with TRBJ1-2, with 9 bases lining up with TRBD1. Germline lookup yields CDR1 SGHRS and CDR2 YFSETQ. The CDR3 totals 15 residues. V lost 1 base and J lost 8; bases outside the gene matches: 9. CDR3 in amino acids: CASSLYGDRAEGYTF. The CDR3 DNA follows: TGCGCCAGCAGCTTGTATGGGGACAGGGCGGAAGGCTACACCTTC.

With regard to this clone: The sample contains more than one DNA sequence encoding this CDR3. The genes are TRBV7-2 and TRBJ1-3; tentatively, D is TRBD1 (6 bases). With 2 bases removed from V and 4 bases from J, the gap between germline ends came to 12 bases. This CDR3 region has 15 residues. Looked up from germline, CDR1 is SGHTA and CDR2 is FQGNSA. Here the CDR3 DNA reads TGTGCCAGCAGCTTAAGAGGGGGATCCGGAAACACCATATATTTT. This codes for CASSLRGGSGNTIYF.

This clone was found a few times. The rearrangement joins TRBV30 to TRBJ2-7; 7 positions agree with TRBD2. Germline V gene sequence: CDR1 GTSNPN, CDR2 SVGIG (reference sequence). This CDR3 has 12 amino acids. Trimming removed 1 base from V and 5 bases from J; junction bases left unmatched: 2. The CDR3 nucleotides read TGTGCCTGGAGTGGGGAGGGCCACGAGCAGTACTTC. Translated: CAWSGEGHEQYF.

The chain carries TRBV20-1 and TRBJ1-1; no clear D. Looked up from germline, CDR1 is DFQATT and CDR2 is SNEGSKA (reference sequence). CDR3 size: 8 residues. Between the trimmed V and J ends, which lost 2 bases and 11 bases, there was a span of 3 bases. The CDR3 loop reads CSARSAFF. The CDR3 nucleotides read TGCAGTGCTAGATCGGCTTTCTTT.

There are a few counts of this clone. The V and J genes are TRBV6-5 and TRBJ1-4, with 11 nucleotides matching TRBD1. The CDR3 contains 13 residues. Per the germline V gene, CDR1 is MNHEY and CDR2 is SVGAGI. V gave up 10 bases and J gave up 7 bases; unmatched junction bases: 5. The CDR3 sequence is CATSDRGREKLFF. CDR3 sequence (DNA): TGTGCCACCTCGGACAGGGGGCGTGAAAAACTGTTTTTT.